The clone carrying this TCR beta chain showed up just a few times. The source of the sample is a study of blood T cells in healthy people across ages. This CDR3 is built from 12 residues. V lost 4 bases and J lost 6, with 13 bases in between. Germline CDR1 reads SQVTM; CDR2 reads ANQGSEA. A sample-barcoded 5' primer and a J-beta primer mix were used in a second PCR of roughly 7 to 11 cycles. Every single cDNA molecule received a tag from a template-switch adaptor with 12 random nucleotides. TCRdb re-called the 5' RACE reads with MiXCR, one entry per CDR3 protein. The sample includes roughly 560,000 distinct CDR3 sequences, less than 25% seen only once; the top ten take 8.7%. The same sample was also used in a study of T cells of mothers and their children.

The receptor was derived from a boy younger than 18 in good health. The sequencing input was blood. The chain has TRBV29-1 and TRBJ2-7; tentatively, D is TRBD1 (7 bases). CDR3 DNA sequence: TGCAGCGTTGTGACAGGGAGGTCCGAGCAGTACTTC. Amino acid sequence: CSVVTGRSEQYF.